Only one count was recorded for the clone carrying this T cell receptor (beta chain). Its cognate antigen is unknown. The CDR3 contains 12 residues. This record belongs to a study of OX40 agonist ivuxolimab in advanced cancers. Looking at the study overall: Six ivuxolimab dose levels, 0.01 to 10 mg/kg, were given intravenously every 2 weeks. Dose-escalation patients were diagnosed with hepatocellular carcinoma, melanoma, renal cell cancer or head and neck cancer.

Study-level findings and limits: Low normalized T-cell clonal expansion also characterized some of the nonresponders.

Produced via immunoSEQ multiplex PCR; TCRdb's table is partial and in-frame only. Altogether approximately 69,000 clones are present, approximately 86% being singletons, with the ten largest covering around 2.7%. This TCR came from an adult with an advanced solid tumor such as melanoma, head and neck, liver or kidney cancer. The sequences come from CD4+ or CD8+ T cells sorted from blood, collected in a trial of the OX40 agonist ivuxolimab. V is TRBV21-1 and J is TRBJ1-1. TRBV21-1 is noted as a pseudogene. The CDR3 reads CASSKTKTEAFF. The CDR3, as DNA: TGTGCCAGCAGCAAAACTAAGACTGAAGCTTTCTTT.